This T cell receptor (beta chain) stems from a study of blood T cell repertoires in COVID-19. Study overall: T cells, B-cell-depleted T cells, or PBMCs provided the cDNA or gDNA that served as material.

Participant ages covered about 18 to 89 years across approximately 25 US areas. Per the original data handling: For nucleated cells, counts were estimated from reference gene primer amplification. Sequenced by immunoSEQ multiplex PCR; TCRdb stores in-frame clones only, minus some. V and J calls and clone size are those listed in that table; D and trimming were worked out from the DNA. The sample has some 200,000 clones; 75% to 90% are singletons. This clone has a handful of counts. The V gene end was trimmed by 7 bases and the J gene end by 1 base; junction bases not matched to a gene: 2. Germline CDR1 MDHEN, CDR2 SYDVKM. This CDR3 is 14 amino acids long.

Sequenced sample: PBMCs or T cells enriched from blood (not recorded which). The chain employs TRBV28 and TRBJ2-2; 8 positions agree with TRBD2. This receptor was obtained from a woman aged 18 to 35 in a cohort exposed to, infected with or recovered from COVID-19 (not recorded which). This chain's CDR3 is CASKLAVNTGELFF. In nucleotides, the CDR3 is TGTGCCAGCAAACTAGCGGTGAACACCGGGGAGCTGTTTTTT.